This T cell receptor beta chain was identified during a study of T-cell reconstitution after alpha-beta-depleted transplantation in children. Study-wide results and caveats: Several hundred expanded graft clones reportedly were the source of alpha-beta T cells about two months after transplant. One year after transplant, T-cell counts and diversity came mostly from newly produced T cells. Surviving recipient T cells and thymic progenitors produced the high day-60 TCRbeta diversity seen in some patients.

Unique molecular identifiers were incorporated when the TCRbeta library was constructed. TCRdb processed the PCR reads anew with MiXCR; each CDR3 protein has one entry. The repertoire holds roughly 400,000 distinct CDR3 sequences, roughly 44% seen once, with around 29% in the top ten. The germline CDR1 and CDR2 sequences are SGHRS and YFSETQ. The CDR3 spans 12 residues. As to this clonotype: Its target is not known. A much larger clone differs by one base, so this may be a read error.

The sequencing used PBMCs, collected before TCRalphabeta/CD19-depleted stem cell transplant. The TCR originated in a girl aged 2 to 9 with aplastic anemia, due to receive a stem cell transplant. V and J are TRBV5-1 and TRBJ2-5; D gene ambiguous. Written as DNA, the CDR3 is TGCGCCGGCAGGATAATGCAAGAGACCCAGTACTTC. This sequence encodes CAGRIMQETQYF. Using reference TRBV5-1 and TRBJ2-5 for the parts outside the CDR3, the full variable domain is KAGVTQTPRYLIKTRGQQVTLSCSPISGHRSVSWYQQTPGQGLQFLFEYFSETQRNKGNFPGRFSGRQFSNSRSEMNVSTLELGDSALYLCAGRIMQETQYFGPGTRLLVL.